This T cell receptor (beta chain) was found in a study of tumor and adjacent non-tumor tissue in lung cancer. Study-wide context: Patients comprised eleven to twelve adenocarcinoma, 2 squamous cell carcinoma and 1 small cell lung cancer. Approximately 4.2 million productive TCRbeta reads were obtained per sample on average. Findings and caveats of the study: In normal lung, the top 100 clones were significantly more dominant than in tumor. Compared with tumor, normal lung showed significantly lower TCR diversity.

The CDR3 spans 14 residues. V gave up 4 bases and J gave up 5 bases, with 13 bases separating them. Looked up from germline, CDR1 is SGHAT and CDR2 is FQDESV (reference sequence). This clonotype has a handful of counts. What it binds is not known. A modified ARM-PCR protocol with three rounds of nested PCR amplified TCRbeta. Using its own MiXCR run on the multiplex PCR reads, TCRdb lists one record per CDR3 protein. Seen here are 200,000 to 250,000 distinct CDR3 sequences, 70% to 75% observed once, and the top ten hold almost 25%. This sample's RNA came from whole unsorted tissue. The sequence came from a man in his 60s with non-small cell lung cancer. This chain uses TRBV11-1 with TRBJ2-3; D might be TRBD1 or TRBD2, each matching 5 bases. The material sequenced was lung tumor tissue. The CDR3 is CASSYGTGKDTQYF. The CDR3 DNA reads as TGTGCCAGCAGCTACGGGACCGGGAAAGATACGCAGTATTTT.